A single sample is the source of the 16 T cell receptor beta chains below, sequenced in a study of T cells in tuberculosis. Clones were sequenced by immunoSEQ multiplex PCR, and TCRdb holds only the in-frame ones, with some missing. The table has 35,000 to 50,000 clones, about 94% seen once; the top ten hold under 2%. The material sequenced was PBMCs. Every receptor here comes from a donor aged 10-30 years with latent tuberculosis or without tuberculosis infection. Some clones in this sample may be carry-over from other donors' samples.

CDR3 sequence (DNA): TGCGCCAGCAGCTCATATCCACAGGGGGCGGTGAGCAATCAGCCCCAGCATTTT. This sequence encodes CASSSYPQGAVSNQPQHF. The gene calls are TRBV4-1 and TRBJ1-5; 9 bases agree with TRBD1. The germline CDR1 and CDR2 sequences are MGHRA and YSYEKL. This CDR3 has 18 residues. The V segment lost 5 bases and the J segment 1 base; nucleotides outside the gene matches: 12.

This chain connects TRBV5-1 to TRBJ1-1, with 8 bases that match TRBD1. With V trimmed by 4 bases and J by 1 base, 15 bases remained unmatched. Germline lookup yields CDR1 SGHRS and CDR2 YFSETQ. This CDR3 spans 18 amino acids. The chain's CDR3 is CASSTPSVGDRRNTEAFF. The CDR3 nucleotides read TGCGCCAGCAGCACACCTTCCGTGGGGGACAGGAGGAACACTGAAGCTTTCTTT.

The CDR3 is CASSFAGNTEAFF. The CDR3 region has the DNA TGTGCCAGCAGTTTTGCGGGGAACACTGAAGCTTTCTTT. V usage is TRBV28 and J usage is TRBJ1-1; unclear D gene. Germline CDR1 and CDR2: MDHEN and SYDVKM. CDR3 size: 13 residues. The germline V and J ends were trimmed by 3 bases and 1 base, with 6 bases remaining between them.

The genes are TRBV13 and TRBJ1-5, with D tentatively TRBD1 (5 bases). This CDR3 is built from 13 residues. Germline V gene data show CDR1 as PRHDT and CDR2 as FYEKMQ (reference sequence). Trimming left V 5 bases short and J 7 bases short, with 12 bases between. CDR3 residues: CASSPAGGQPQHF. The CDR3 coding sequence is TGTGCCAGCAGCCCCGCGGGGGGGCAGCCCCAGCATTTT.

This clone was seen just once. The V call is TRBV2, the J call TRBJ1-1, with a possible D match to TRBD1 (5 bases). Germline V CDR1 and CDR2: SNHLY, FYNNEI. The ends were cut back, 7 bases at V and 4 bases at J, with 10 bases in the middle. The CDR3 runs to 12 residues. The CDR3 DNA sequence: TGTGCCAGCAAAGGGGATTTCACTGAAGCTTTCTTT. Protein product: CASKGDFTEAFF.

The J gene is TRBJ1-1, the V gene TRBV7-2; D is unresolved. V lost 5 bases and J 2 bases, leaving 12 bases between the germline ends. Per the germline V gene, CDR1 is SGHTA and CDR2 is FQGNSA. CDR3 length: 14 amino acids. The CDR3 here is CASSPDTENTEAFF. Here the CDR3 DNA reads TGTGCCAGCAGCCCTGATACAGAAAACACTGAAGCTTTCTTT.

J is TRBJ2-3 and V is TRBV5-1, with D maybe TRBD2 (6 bases). The CDR3 is 16 residues long. Trimming shortened V by 3 bases and J by 2 bases, and 16 bases separated the two germline ends. Germline V gene data show CDR1 as SGHRS and CDR2 as YFSETQ. CDR3 region: CASSYLATASTDTQYF. In DNA, the CDR3 is TGCGCCAGCAGCTATCTAGCGACAGCCTCCACAGATACGCAGTATTTT.

The rearrangement uses TRBV27 and TRBJ1-5, with TRBD1 matching 8 bases. Germline V gene lookup returns CDR1 MNHEY and CDR2 SMNVEV (reference sequence). Trimming cost V 8 bases and J 2 bases; bases outside gene matches: 5. The CDR3 length is 14 residues. The CDR3 DNA sequence: TGTGCCAGCTGGACAGGGAATCGCAATCAGCCCCAGCATTTT. It yields the protein CASWTGNRNQPQHF.

The V call is TRBV10-1, the J call TRBJ2-1; D might be TRBD2 (6 bases). Looked up from germline, CDR1 is WNHNN and CDR2 is SYGVQD (reference sequence). The V end was cut by 0 bases, the J end by 6 bases, with 12 bases between. The CDR3 spans 15 residues. CDR3 DNA: TGCGCCAGCAGTGAGTCCACGGGAGCGGGCAATGAGCAGTTCTTC. Its protein product is CASSESTGAGNEQFF.

The gene calls are TRBV7-8 and TRBJ2-5, with a weak D call TRBD1 (6 bases). Trimming removed 5 bases at V and 5 bases at J, with 18 bases between. The CDR3 extends over 15 amino acids. Germline V gene sequence: CDR1 SGHVS, CDR2 FQNEAQ. CDR3 sequence: CASSVQNRVGETQYF. The CDR3 DNA sequence: TGTGCCAGCAGCGTCCAGAACAGGGTTGGGGAGACCCAGTACTTC. The full variable domain, completed using reference TRBV7-8 and TRBJ2-5, is GAGVSQSPRYKVAKRGQDVALRCDPISGHVSLFWYQQALGQGPEFLTYFQNEAQLDKSGLPSDRFFAERPEGSVSTLKIQRTQQEDSAVYLCASSVQNRVGETQYFGPGTRLLVL.

The chain links TRBV5-6 to TRBJ2-2, with 11 bases identical to TRBD2. The CDR3 covers 15 residues. The V gene end was trimmed by 5 bases and the J gene end by 4 bases; junction bases not matched to a gene: 4. Germline V lookup: CDR1 SGHDT, CDR2 YYEEEE. The CDR3, as DNA: TGTGCCAGCAGGGCCGGGACTAGCGGCACCGGGGAGCTGTTTTTT. The encoded protein is CASRAGTSGTGELFF.

V and J are TRBV21-1 and TRBJ2-1; no DNA check was done on the table's D call, TRBD2. TRBV21-1 is a recognized pseudogene. The CDR3 runs to 16 residues. CDR3 sequence (DNA): TGTGCCAGCAGGGCCCGGCTAGCGGACTCCTACAATGAGCAGTTCTTC. This encodes CASRARLADSYNEQFF.

The chain has TRBV4-3 and TRBJ2-7; tentatively, D is TRBD2 (5 bases). Germline CDR1 and CDR2: LGHNA and YSLEER. V was trimmed by 0 bases and J by 2 bases, leaving 11 bases between them. The CDR3 has 15 amino acids. The CDR3 is CASSQEGVGTYEQYF. The CDR3 DNA follows: TGCGCCAGCAGCCAAGAGGGAGTGGGGACCTACGAGCAGTACTTC.

The V gene is TRBV25-1, the J gene TRBJ2-5, with 9 nucleotides matching TRBD2. V was clipped by 1 base and J by 1 base; unmatched bases: 4. CDR3 length equals 16 residues. CDR1 and CDR2 (germline): MGHDK, SYGVNS. The CDR3 region has the DNA TGTGCCAGCAGTGAATTCGCGGGAGGGACCCAAGAGACCCAGTACTTC. It codes for CASSEFAGGTQETQYF.

The chain carries TRBV12-5 and TRBJ2-2, with 8 bases identical to TRBD1. V lost 2 bases and J lost 4; bases outside the gene matches: 6. This CDR3 region has 16 residues. CDR1 is LGHNT, CDR2 FRNRAP, per germline. Here the CDR3 DNA reads TGTGCTAGTGGTTTGCCAGGGGGCGCCGGCACCGGGGAGCTGTTTTTT. Protein product: CASGLPGGAGTGELFF.

The genes are TRBV9 and TRBJ2-3; 11 nucleotides align to TRBD2. V dropped 2 bases and J dropped 3; count of bases not matched to a gene: 5. CDR1 and CDR2 (germline): SGDLS, YYNGEE. This CDR3 region has 16 residues. The CDR3 DNA follows: TGTGCCAGCAGCGTCGGGGGGACTAGCGGAACAGATACGCAGTATTTT. Translated: CASSVGGTSGTDTQYF.